These T cell receptor beta chains were read from a single sample in a study of blood T cell repertoires in COVID-19. Clones were sequenced by immunoSEQ multiplex PCR, and TCRdb holds only the in-frame ones, with some missing. The sample has fewer than 250,000 clones; approximately 84% are singletons. Source material: peripheral blood. The receptors originated from a man aged 50 to 59 with COVID-19, enrolled during active disease. CDR3s include the opening cysteine and the closing phenylalanine or tryptophan. D genes are given only for firm matches. Clone sizes are given selectively: once, few, many, or a class where the clone is expanded.

-	-	TRBV5-1	TRBJ2-7	14	TGCGCCAGCAGCTCCCCGGGAACCACCTACGAGCAGTACTTC	CASSSPGTTYEQYF
-	-	TRBV19	TRBJ2-2	16	TGTGCCAGTAGTATTACTGGTCTTACGAACACCGGGGAGCTGTTTTTT	CASSITGLTNTGELFF
-	-	TRBV30	TRBJ2-7	14	TGTGCCTGGAGGAGGCAGGGGAACTCCTACGAGCAGTACTTC	CAWRRQGNSYEQYF
-	-	TRBV3-1/TRBV3-2	TRBJ1-2	13	TGTGCCAGCAGCCAAGATCAGGGATTTGACTACACCTTC	CASSQDQGFDYTF
TRBD1	-	TRBV7-6	TRBJ2-1	13	TGTGCCAGCTGGGGACAGGGAGTCAATGAGCAGTTCTTC	CASWGQGVNEQFF
TRBD1	-	TRBV27	TRBJ1-5	15	TGTGCCAGCGGGCCCACAGGGGGTCCTAATCAGCCCCAGCATTTT	CASGPTGGPNQPQHF
-	-	TRBV3-1/TRBV3-2	TRBJ2-3	12	TGTGCCAGCAGCCAACACACAGATACGCAGTATTTT	CASSQHTDTQYF
TRBD1	-	TRBV19	TRBJ1-1	19	TGTGCCAGTAGTATAGGAGGACAGGGGAGATCGGGAGGCAACACTGAAGCTTTCTTT	CASSIGGQGRSGGNTEAFF
TRBD2	-	TRBV19	TRBJ2-7	15	TGTGCCAGTAGTATTCAGGGACTAGGAGCCTACGAGCAGTACTTC	CASSIQGLGAYEQYF
-	-	TRBV27	TRBJ2-3	15	TGTGCCAGCAGTAGCGTTGCGCTCTCCACAGATACGCAGTATTTT	CASSSVALSTDTQYF
TRBD2	-	TRBV3-1/TRBV3-2	TRBJ2-5	15	TGTGCCAGCAGCCAAAATAGCGGGGGGCCGGAGACCCAGTACTTC	CASSQNSGGPETQYF
TRBD2	-	TRBV5-4	TRBJ2-1	15	TGTGCCAGCAGCCCAGCGGGGCCGACCTACAATGAGCAGTTCTTC	CASSPAGPTYNEQFF
-	-	TRBV5-1	TRBJ2-7	13	TGCGCCAGCAGCTTGGAATCGGGCTACGAGCAGTACTTC	CASSLESGYEQYF
TRBD1	few	TRBV5-8	TRBJ2-1	18	TGTGCCAGCAGCCTTACTTATTCACCGGGACAGGGGAGGAATGAGCAGTTCTTC	CASSLTYSPGQGRNEQFF
-	-	TRBV10-3	TRBJ2-7	16	TGTGCCATCAGTGATCAGGCAGCGGTAGGGCCCTACGAGCAGTACTTC	CAISDQAAVGPYEQYF
-	-	TRBV5-1	TRBJ1-1	16	TGCGCCAGCAGGATCACTGGACAGCCTAAAAAGACTGAAGCTTTCTTT	CASRITGQPKKTEAFF
-	-	TRBV5-6	TRBJ1-2	13	TGTGCCAGCAGCTTCAACAGCCTCTATGGCTACACCTTC	CASSFNSLYGYTF
-	-	TRBV7-9	TRBJ2-2	16	TGTGCCAGCAGCTTATTTGTGGGAGTGAACACCGGGGAGCTGTTTTTT	CASSLFVGVNTGELFF
TRBD1	once	TRBV6-6	TRBJ2-3	14	TGTGCCAGCGTCGACAGGGCTAGCACAGATACGCAGTATTTT	CASVDRASTDTQYF
-	-	TRBV18	TRBJ1-2	17	TGTGCCAGCTCACAAGGAACCGACTTCGGACAGAACTATGGCTACACCTTC	CASSQGTDFGQNYGYTF
-	few	TRBV28	TRBJ2-1	16	TGTGCCAGCAGTGACGGCCGGGACAGCGGGGGCAATGAGCAGTTCTTC	CASSDGRDSGGNEQFF
-	-	TRBV7-9	TRBJ2-2	17	TGTGCCAGCAGCGGTAGAGCCCTCTCAACGAACACCGGGGAGCTGTTTTTT	CASSGRALSTNTGELFF
TRBD2	-	TRBV6-4	TRBJ2-1	14	TGTGCCAGCAGTGAGGGACTAGCGGGAGATGAGCAGTTCTTC	CASSEGLAGDEQFF
-	-	TRBV18	TRBJ2-7	14	TGTGCCAGCTCACCCCGTCAGGGGACCTACGAGCAGTACTTC	CASSPRQGTYEQYF
TRBD1	-	TRBV6-5	TRBJ2-5	14	TGTGCCAGCAGCCAGACAGGGGGCAGAGAGACCCAGTACTTC	CASSQTGGRETQYF
TRBD2	-	TRBV6-6	TRBJ2-1	14	TGTGCCAGCAGTTTAGGACTAGCGGGCTATGAGCAGTTCTTC	CASSLGLAGYEQFF
TRBD1	-	TRBV7-2	TRBJ2-1	13	TGTGCCAGCAGCTTAGATCTGGGACAGAAGCAGTTCTTC	CASSLDLGQKQFF
-	once	TRBV19	TRBJ2-1	11	TGTGCTACCGCCACTTACAATGAGCAGTTCTTC	CATATYNEQFF
TRBD2	-	TRBV27	TRBJ2-6	20	TGTGCCAGCAGTTTATCCCCCAGACTAGCAACCCTCTCTGGGGCCAACGTCCTGACTTTC	CASSLSPRLATLSGANVLTF
TRBD1	-	TRBV7-2	TRBJ1-5	15	TGTGCCAGCAGCACGGGACAGACGAGCAGTCAGCCCCAGCATTTT	CASSTGQTSSQPQHF
TRBD1	-	TRBV2	TRBJ1-3	15	TGTGCCAGCAGTGAAGCCTGGGGACAGGGAAACACCATATATTTT	CASSEAWGQGNTIYF
TRBD2	-	TRBV2	TRBJ2-3	13	TGTGCCAGCTTTCGGGGGGGCACAGATACGCAGTATTTT	CASFRGGTDTQYF
TRBD1	once	TRBV10-3	TRBJ1-1	14	TGTGCCATCAGTCCGGGACAGGCGAACACTGAAGCTTTCTTT	CAISPGQANTEAFF
-	-	TRBV5-5	TRBJ1-3	17	TGTGCCAGCAGCGCCCATTCACAGGGAAGGGAGGGAAACACCATATATTTT	CASSAHSQGREGNTIYF
TRBD2	-	TRBV3-1/TRBV3-2	TRBJ2-2	15	TGTGCCAGCAGCCGAGTAGCGGGGGTGGGCGGGGAGCTGTTTTTT	CASSRVAGVGGELFF
-	-	TRBV12-3/TRBV12-4	TRBJ1-1	13	TGTGCCAGCAGCCGACAGATGAACACTGAAGCTTTCTTT	CASSRQMNTEAFF
-	-	TRBV5-1	TRBJ2-3	15	TGCGCCAGCAGCTTGGCTAGCGCGTACACAGATACGCAGTATTTT	CASSLASAYTDTQYF
TRBD1	-	TRBV30	TRBJ2-7	13	TGTGCCTGGAGTGGGACAGGGGCCTACGAGCAGTACTTC	CAWSGTGAYEQYF
-	-	TRBV4-3	TRBJ1-4	14	TGCGCCAGCAGCCTTGACAGTCTTAATGAAAAACTGTTTTTT	CASSLDSLNEKLFF
-	-	TRBV7-2	TRBJ2-5	14	TGTGCCAGCAGCTTGACTCGCGCTCAAGAGACCCAGTACTTC	CASSLTRAQETQYF
TRBD1	once	TRBV5-4	TRBJ1-3	19	TGTGCCAGCAGCTTCCTGACCGGGACAGGTTATTCCTCTGGAAACACCATATATTTT	CASSFLTGTGYSSGNTIYF
-	-	TRBV7-8	TRBJ2-5	14	TGTGCCAGCAGCTCCAAACGGACAGAAGAGACCCAGTACTTC	CASSSKRTEETQYF
-	-	TRBV29-1	TRBJ2-7	14	TGCAGGGCCACCTTGACAATCGACTCCTACGAGCAGTACTTC	CRATLTIDSYEQYF
TRBD1	-	TRBV19	TRBJ1-5	14	TGTGCCAGTAGTAACGACAGGGTTGGACAGCCCCAGCATTTT	CASSNDRVGQPQHF
-	once	TRBV19	TRBJ1-6	15	TGTGCCAGTAGCCACACCGTATCACAGGGACGACCCCTCCACTTT	CASSHTVSQGRPLHF
-	-	TRBV6-5	TRBJ1-1	14	TGTGCCAGCAGGAGACAGGCCCATAACACTGAAGCTTTCTTT	CASRRQAHNTEAFF
TRBD1	-	TRBV28	TRBJ1-4	20	TGTGCCAGCAGTTTTCCCCCGACGACAGGGAGGACACATACTAATGAAAAACTGTTTTTT	CASSFPPTTGRTHTNEKLFF
-	few	TRBV12-5	TRBJ1-1	14	TGTGCTAGTTGGCAGAGGGATAACAACACTGAAGCTTTCTTT	CASWQRDNNTEAFF
TRBD1	few	TRBV6-6	TRBJ1-2	14	TGTGCCAGCACCCTCACAGGGGATAACTATGGCTACACCTTC	CASTLTGDNYGYTF
-	-	TRBV7-3	TRBJ2-2	16	TGTGCCAGCAGCCCGAATGGCAGGGCGAACACCGGGGAGCTGTTTTTT	CASSPNGRANTGELFF
-	-	TRBV5-4	TRBJ1-1	13	TGTGCCAGCAGCTTGAATCAGGCCTCTGAAGCTTTCTTT	CASSLNQASEAFF